The rows below give T cell receptor beta chains drawn from one sample of a study of blood T cell repertoires in COVID-19. Profiled with immunoSEQ multiplex PCR; TCRdb holds only in-frame clones, not every one. The sample includes 270,000 or so clones, around 91% seen only once; the top ten take around 1.9%. The sequenced sample consisted of peripheral blood. Receptors were obtained from a woman in her sixties or seventies with COVID-19, enrolled during active disease. Both conserved end residues are part of each CDR3. Each record gives: J gene, V gene, CDR3 protein.

j_call: TRBJ1-1; v_call: TRBV4-1; cdr3_aa: CASSHTSTEAFF
j_call: TRBJ1-2; v_call: TRBV7-9; cdr3_aa: CASSLDLFGYTF
j_call: TRBJ1-5; v_call: TRBV6-2/TRBV6-3; cdr3_aa: CASSYSAGTRQPQHF
j_call: TRBJ1-3; v_call: TRBV11-2; cdr3_aa: CASSPSRENTIYF
j_call: TRBJ1-1; v_call: TRBV5-1; cdr3_aa: CASSQQGFRTEAFF
j_call: TRBJ2-1; v_call: TRBV3-1/TRBV3-2; cdr3_aa: CASSPTGERGEQFF
j_call: TRBJ1-1; v_call: TRBV5-6; cdr3_aa: CASSTNRDRVGGSTEAFF
j_call: TRBJ2-3; v_call: TRBV7-8; cdr3_aa: CASSLEASGTTDTQYF
j_call: TRBJ2-7; v_call: TRBV27; cdr3_aa: CASSFRDRASEQYF
j_call: TRBJ1-4; v_call: TRBV14; cdr3_aa: CASSPRREGDEKLFF
j_call: TRBJ1-5; v_call: TRBV7-9; cdr3_aa: CASSLVPGEGNQPQHF
j_call: TRBJ1-2; v_call: TRBV7-2; cdr3_aa: CASSLGRLRVSGYTF
j_call: TRBJ1-4; v_call: TRBV7-9; cdr3_aa: CASSLVLTGDLGNEKLFF
j_call: TRBJ1-2; v_call: TRBV20-1; cdr3_aa: CSASVTYGYTF
j_call: TRBJ2-2; v_call: TRBV4-2; cdr3_aa: CASTPGGAGDTGELFF
j_call: TRBJ1-3; v_call: TRBV9; cdr3_aa: CASSVDGGSGNTIYF
j_call: TRBJ1-5; v_call: TRBV18; cdr3_aa: CASSPGAGEPQHF
j_call: TRBJ2-3; v_call: TRBV7-9; cdr3_aa: CASSPTGASGDTQYF
j_call: TRBJ1-2; v_call: TRBV7-2; cdr3_aa: CASSPGTGARVGYGYTF
j_call: TRBJ2-7; v_call: TRBV30; cdr3_aa: CAWSVHGYLYEQYF
j_call: TRBJ1-1; v_call: TRBV6-2/TRBV6-3; cdr3_aa: CASSYGQVNTEAFF
j_call: TRBJ2-5; v_call: TRBV7-9; cdr3_aa: CASSLGSSGGARETQYF
j_call: TRBJ1-1; v_call: TRBV5-1; cdr3_aa: CASSSQAQVTEAFF
j_call: TRBJ2-2; v_call: TRBV5-4; cdr3_aa: CASSWDRGTGELFF
j_call: TRBJ1-4; v_call: TRBV4-3; cdr3_aa: CASSPLPPTGAGGEKLFF
j_call: TRBJ2-5; v_call: TRBV4-3; cdr3_aa: CASSPTSASQETQYF
j_call: TRBJ2-1; v_call: TRBV6-5; cdr3_aa: CASSAWDTYNEQFF
j_call: TRBJ2-5; v_call: TRBV3-1/TRBV3-2; cdr3_aa: CASSQRGLAKETQYF
j_call: TRBJ1-5; v_call: TRBV7-9; cdr3_aa: CASSLTGLPQHF
j_call: TRBJ1-2; v_call: TRBV6-5; cdr3_aa: CASKPNRVLYGYTF
j_call: TRBJ1-1; v_call: TRBV2; cdr3_aa: CASSDSTGRMKAFF
j_call: TRBJ1-6; v_call: TRBV6-5; cdr3_aa: CASSPDRGSSPLHF
j_call: TRBJ1-5; v_call: TRBV7-2; cdr3_aa: CASSLSQLSNQPQHF
j_call: TRBJ1-4; v_call: TRBV7-9; cdr3_aa: CASSRGDSTNEKLFF
j_call: TRBJ2-3; v_call: TRBV6-5; cdr3_aa: CAVRGANTQYF
j_call: TRBJ1-6; v_call: TRBV5-6; cdr3_aa: CASSSATDSSYNSPLHF
j_call: TRBJ1-6; v_call: TRBV6-4; cdr3_aa: CASSDSTLSPLHF
j_call: TRBJ1-3; v_call: TRBV3-1/TRBV3-2; cdr3_aa: CASSPGSFSGNTIYF
j_call: TRBJ2-7; v_call: TRBV18; cdr3_aa: CASSLTSDRYEQYF
j_call: TRBJ1-6; v_call: TRBV19; cdr3_aa: CASSPGGGSYNSPLHF
j_call: TRBJ2-1; v_call: TRBV5-4; cdr3_aa: CASSSQATGNEQFF